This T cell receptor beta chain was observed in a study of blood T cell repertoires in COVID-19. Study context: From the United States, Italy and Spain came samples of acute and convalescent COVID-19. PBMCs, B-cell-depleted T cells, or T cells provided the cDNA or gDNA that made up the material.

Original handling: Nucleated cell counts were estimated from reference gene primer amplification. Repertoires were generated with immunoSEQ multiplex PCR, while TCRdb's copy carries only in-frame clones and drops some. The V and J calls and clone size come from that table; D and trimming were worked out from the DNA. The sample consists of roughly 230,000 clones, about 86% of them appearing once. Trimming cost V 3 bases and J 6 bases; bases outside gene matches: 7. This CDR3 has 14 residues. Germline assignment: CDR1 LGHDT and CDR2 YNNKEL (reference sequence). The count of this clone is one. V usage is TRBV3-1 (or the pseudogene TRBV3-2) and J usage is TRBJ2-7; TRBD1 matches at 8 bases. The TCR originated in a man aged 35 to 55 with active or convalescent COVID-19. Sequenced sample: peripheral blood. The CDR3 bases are TGTGCCAGCAGCCAGACAGGGGTTGGTGGCGAGCAGTACTTC. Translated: CASSQTGVGGEQYF.